The entry that follows covers one T cell receptor (beta chain) sequence. The protocol was immunoSEQ multiplex PCR, while the TCRdb copy is restricted to in-frame clones and leaves out a portion. The sample holds 55,000 to 70,000 clones, 93% seen once. This entry comes from a study of T cell changes during pregnancy in multiple sclerosis. The V segment lost 6 bases and the J segment 1 base; nucleotides outside the gene matches: 5. This CDR3 region has 14 residues. Germline assignment: CDR1 MNHNS and CDR2 SASEGT. Sequencing was performed on CD4+ T cells from peripheral blood mononuclear cells, taken before pregnancy. V gene TRBV6-1 combines with J gene TRBJ2-5; 7 bases align to TRBD2. The receptor was derived from a female donor with multiple sclerosis, enrolled in a pregnancy study. DNA for the CDR3: TGTGCCAGCAGCGGCGGGAGCTCCCAAGAGACCCAGTACTTC. Translated, it gives CASSGGSSQETQYF.